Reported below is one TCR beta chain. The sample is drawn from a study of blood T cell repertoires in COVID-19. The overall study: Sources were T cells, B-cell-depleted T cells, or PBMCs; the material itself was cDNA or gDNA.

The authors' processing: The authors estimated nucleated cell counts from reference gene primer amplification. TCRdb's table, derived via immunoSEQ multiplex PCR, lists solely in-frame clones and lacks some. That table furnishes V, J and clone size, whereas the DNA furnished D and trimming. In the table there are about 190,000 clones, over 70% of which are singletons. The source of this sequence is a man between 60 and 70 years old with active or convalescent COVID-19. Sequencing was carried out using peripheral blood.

The CDR3 bases are TGTGCCAGCAGTTCCAATTTGGCGGGAGAATTCACAGATACGCAGTATTTT. As protein: CASSSNLAGEFTDTQYF. The genes are TRBV28 and TRBJ2-3; TRBD2 agrees at 7 bases. V lost 4 bases to trimming and J lost 2 bases; unmatched junction nucleotides: 12. This CDR3 comprises 17 residues. CDR1 MDHEN and CDR2 SYDVKM come from the germline V gene.